This record covers a single T cell receptor (beta chain). Its antigen remains unknown. Both TCR beta VDJ combination and CDR3 sequence profiling were carried out. Genomic DNA was the template for this profiling. Each CDR3 protein gets one entry after TCRdb re-called the reads with MiXCR. The sample consists of approximately 170,000 distinct CDR3 sequences, just under 65% of them appearing once. V gave up 7 bases and J gave up 5 bases, with 12 bases separating them. The CDR3 totals 12 residues. CDR1 is SNHLY, CDR2 FYNNEI, per germline. These data originate in a study of CD8+CD57+ T cells in acquired aplastic anemia. Study as a whole: The sorted CD4+ and CD8+ cells yielded an average approximately 3 ug of DNA. On average, healthy donors gave around 9.8 million reads for CD4+ cells. General study points: No significant patient-versus-control difference appeared in CD8+ Simpson's diversity. Roughly 28 was the count of CD8+ CDR3 sequences that patients shared with controls.

The chain uses TRBV2 and TRBJ2-7, with a tentative D call TRBD1 (5 bases). The sequence was obtained from a human donor in good health. Sequencing was performed on sorted CD4+, CD8+, or CD8+CD57+ T cells (not recorded which) from PBMCs. For the CDR3, the DNA is TGTGCCAGCACCCTAAGCAGGGACGAGCAGTACTTC. Translation gives CASTLSRDEQYF.